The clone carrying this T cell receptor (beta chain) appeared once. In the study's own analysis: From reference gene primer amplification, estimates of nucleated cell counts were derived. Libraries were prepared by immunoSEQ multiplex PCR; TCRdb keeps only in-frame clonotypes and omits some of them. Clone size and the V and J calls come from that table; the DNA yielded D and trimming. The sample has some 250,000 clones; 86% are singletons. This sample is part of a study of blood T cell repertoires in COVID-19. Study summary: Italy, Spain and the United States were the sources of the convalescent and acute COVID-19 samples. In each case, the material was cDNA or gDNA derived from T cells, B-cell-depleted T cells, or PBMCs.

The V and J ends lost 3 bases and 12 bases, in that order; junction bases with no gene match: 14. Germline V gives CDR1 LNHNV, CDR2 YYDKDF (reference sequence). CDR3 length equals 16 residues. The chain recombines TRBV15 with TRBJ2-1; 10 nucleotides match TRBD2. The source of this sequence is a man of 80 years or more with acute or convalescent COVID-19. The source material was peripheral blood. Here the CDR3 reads CATSRLAGASSAGQFF. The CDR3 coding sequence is TGTGCCACCAGCAGGCTAGCGGGAGCATCCTCCGCTGGGCAGTTCTTC.